This is a list of T cell receptor beta chains from one sample in a study of CD8+ T cells in alopecia areata. Sequencing was performed with immunoSEQ multiplex PCR; in TCRdb, only in-frame clones are kept and a portion is missing. The data hold about 120,000 clones, with 50% to 65% observed a single time. The source material was CD4+ T cells sorted from blood, sampled at week 24, from a patient treated with tofacitinib. These TCRs come from a human donor with alopecia areata. Both conserved end residues are part of each CDR3. A D gene is named only where the DNA matches it firmly. Clone size is given for some rows only: seen once, a few or many times, or a class if the clone is expanded.

j_gene: TRBJ1-1
v_gene: TRBV29-1
abundance: .
d_gene: .
CDR3nt: TGCAGCGTTTTAGGACAGTTTAACACTGAAGCTTTCTTT
CDR3aa: CSVLGQFNTEAFF

j_gene: TRBJ2-5
v_gene: TRBV9
abundance: .
d_gene: .
CDR3nt: TGTGCCAGCAGCGTGCGGGACTTTCAAGAGACCCAGTACTTC
CDR3aa: CASSVRDFQETQYF

j_gene: TRBJ2-5
v_gene: TRBV6-5
abundance: few
d_gene: .
CDR3nt: TGTGCCAGCAGTCCCTTCTCGTTCGCGCAGCAGTACTTC
CDR3aa: CASSPFSFAQQYF

j_gene: TRBJ2-3
v_gene: TRBV5-1
abundance: .
d_gene: TRBD2
CDR3nt: TGCGCCAGCAGCCTCGGACTAGCGGGGGGGCAGGATACGCAGTATTTT
CDR3aa: CASSLGLAGGQDTQYF

j_gene: TRBJ2-5
v_gene: TRBV29-1
abundance: .
d_gene: .
CDR3nt: TGCAGCGTTGGGAAAGAGACCCAGTACTTC
CDR3aa: CSVGKETQYF

j_gene: TRBJ2-7
v_gene: TRBV14
abundance: few
d_gene: .
CDR3nt: TGTGCCAGCAGCCAAGGGGGTTACGAGCAGTACTTC
CDR3aa: CASSQGGYEQYF

j_gene: TRBJ2-3
v_gene: TRBV11-2
abundance: .
d_gene: TRBD2
CDR3nt: TGTGCCAGCAGCTCACTAGCGGGGGGGTTCGGAGATACGCAGTATTTT
CDR3aa: CASSSLAGGFGDTQYF

j_gene: TRBJ2-7
v_gene: TRBV30
abundance: .
d_gene: .
CDR3nt: TGTGCCTGGAGTGTAAGGCAGGACTACGAGCAGTACTTC
CDR3aa: CAWSVRQDYEQYF

j_gene: TRBJ2-7
v_gene: TRBV11-2
abundance: .
d_gene: .
CDR3nt: TGTGCCAGCAGCCCCAGGGTAACCTACGAGCAGTACTTC
CDR3aa: CASSPRVTYEQYF

j_gene: TRBJ2-4
v_gene: TRBV28
abundance: .
d_gene: .
CDR3nt: TGTGCCAGCTGGGGGGAAAACATTCAGTACTTC
CDR3aa: CASWGENIQYF

j_gene: TRBJ2-7
v_gene: TRBV5-1
abundance: few
d_gene: TRBD1
CDR3nt: TGCGCCAGCAGCCTGACAGGGGGCAGGAACGAGCAGTACTTC
CDR3aa: CASSLTGGRNEQYF

j_gene: TRBJ2-4
v_gene: TRBV25-1
abundance: .
d_gene: TRBD1
CDR3nt: TGTGCCAGCAGCGAGGGGGCGGTGGCCAAAAACATTCAGTACTTC
CDR3aa: CASSEGAVAKNIQYF

j_gene: TRBJ2-2
v_gene: TRBV4-3
abundance: .
d_gene: .
CDR3nt: TGCGCCAGCAGCTGGACCTCCGCGACTCCCGGGGAGCTGTTTTTT
CDR3aa: CASSWTSATPGELFF

j_gene: TRBJ1-4
v_gene: TRBV5-1
abundance: .
d_gene: .
CDR3nt: TGCGCCAGCCGGGATGGGGCACCAACTAATGAAAAACTGTTTTTT
CDR3aa: CASRDGAPTNEKLFF

j_gene: TRBJ2-4
v_gene: TRBV6-5
abundance: .
d_gene: .
CDR3nt: TGTGCCAGCAGCCCCTCCCCTCGAGACATTCAGTACTTC
CDR3aa: CASSPSPRDIQYF

j_gene: TRBJ2-7
v_gene: TRBV29-1
abundance: few
d_gene: .
CDR3nt: TGCAGCGCTGGGGGCAGGACAGAGAAATCCTACGAGCAGTACTTC
CDR3aa: CSAGGRTEKSYEQYF

j_gene: TRBJ2-1
v_gene: TRBV5-4
abundance: .
d_gene: .
CDR3nt: TGTGCCAGCAGCTTGGGCAGGGGTCCCTTGGGCAATGAGCAGTTCTTC
CDR3aa: CASSLGRGPLGNEQFF

j_gene: TRBJ2-3
v_gene: TRBV2
abundance: .
d_gene: .
CDR3nt: TGTGCCAGCAGCAGCGGGCTCACAGATACGCAGTATTTT
CDR3aa: CASSSGLTDTQYF

j_gene: TRBJ2-6
v_gene: TRBV7-2
abundance: few
d_gene: .
CDR3nt: TGTGCCAGCAGCTCCCATTCAGGGGCCGGGGCCAACGTCCTGACTTTC
CDR3aa: CASSSHSGAGANVLTF

j_gene: TRBJ1-6
v_gene: TRBV5-4
abundance: .
d_gene: TRBD1
CDR3nt: TGTGCCAGCAGCGGGACCGGGACAGGGAACTCACCCCTCCACTTT
CDR3aa: CASSGTGTGNSPLHF

j_gene: TRBJ2-7
v_gene: TRBV30
abundance: .
d_gene: .
CDR3nt: TGTGCCTGGAGTGTACTCAGCTACGAGCAGTACTTC
CDR3aa: CAWSVLSYEQYF

j_gene: TRBJ1-6
v_gene: TRBV5-6
abundance: .
d_gene: .
CDR3nt: TGTGCCAGCAGCTTGTACGCAGGTGTCTCACCCCTCCACTTT
CDR3aa: CASSLYAGVSPLHF

j_gene: TRBJ2-3
v_gene: TRBV5-1
abundance: .
d_gene: TRBD1
CDR3nt: TGCGCCAGCAGCTTGAGCGTTCGACAGGGGAGCACAGATACGCAGTATTTT
CDR3aa: CASSLSVRQGSTDTQYF

j_gene: TRBJ1-5
v_gene: TRBV5-7
abundance: .
d_gene: TRBD1
CDR3nt: TGTGCCAGCAGCTGGGACAGTTGGGCTGATAGCAATCAGCCCCAGCATTTT
CDR3aa: CASSWDSWADSNQPQHF

j_gene: TRBJ2-4
v_gene: TRBV18
abundance: .
d_gene: .
CDR3nt: TGTGCCAGCTCACAGGACTCCGCGCGATACATTCAGTACTTC
CDR3aa: CASSQDSARYIQYF

j_gene: TRBJ1-2
v_gene: TRBV6-1
abundance: .
d_gene: .
CDR3nt: TGTGCCAGCAGTGCCCAGGACCGGTATGGCTACACCTTC
CDR3aa: CASSAQDRYGYTF

j_gene: TRBJ2-5
v_gene: TRBV4-3
abundance: .
d_gene: TRBD2
CDR3nt: TGCGCCAGCAGCCAAGAGGGACTAGCGGGGGGGGTAGGTGAGACCCAGTACTTC
CDR3aa: CASSQEGLAGGVGETQYF

j_gene: TRBJ1-2
v_gene: TRBV29-1
abundance: .
d_gene: .
CDR3nt: TGCAGCGTTGAAGATAAAAGATGGGACGGCTACACCTTC
CDR3aa: CSVEDKRWDGYTF

j_gene: TRBJ2-2
v_gene: TRBV7-9
abundance: .
d_gene: .
CDR3nt: TGTGCCAGCAGCTTCATTGGGGAGCTGTTTTTT
CDR3aa: CASSFIGELFF

j_gene: TRBJ2-7
v_gene: TRBV6-6
abundance: .
d_gene: .
CDR3nt: TGTGCCAGCAGTTACTCGTCCCATTACGAGCAGTACTTC
CDR3aa: CASSYSSHYEQYF

j_gene: TRBJ2-7
v_gene: TRBV4-1
abundance: once
d_gene: TRBD2
CDR3nt: TGCGCCAGCAGCAGGACTAGCGGGGGATTCTACGAGCAGTACTTC
CDR3aa: CASSRTSGGFYEQYF

j_gene: TRBJ1-2
v_gene: TRBV5-1
abundance: .
d_gene: .
CDR3nt: TGCGCCAGCAGCTCTGGAGGGGATGGCTACACCTTC
CDR3aa: CASSSGGDGYTF

j_gene: TRBJ2-3
v_gene: TRBV5-1
abundance: .
d_gene: .
CDR3nt: TGCGCCAGCAGCTCCTCCGAGGCTACCCCAGATACGCAGTATTTT
CDR3aa: CASSSSEATPDTQYF